These 16 T cell receptor beta chains originate from one sample sequenced in a study of blood T cell repertoires in COVID-19. Clones were sequenced by immunoSEQ multiplex PCR, and TCRdb holds only the in-frame ones, with some missing. This sample has about 100,000 clones, with around four fifths found just once. The sequencing sample was made of peripheral blood. The receptors shown here come from a man in his forties or fifties with active or convalescent COVID-19.

This chain joins TRBV5-6 and TRBJ1-4, with D maybe TRBD1 (5 bases). Trimming pared 3 bases from V and 3 bases from J, leaving 12 bases between. This CDR3 is built from 15 residues. Germline CDR1 is SGHDT and CDR2 is YYEEEE. CDR3 loop: CASSSSGGANEKLFF. In DNA form, the CDR3 reads TGTGCCAGCAGCTCGAGCGGGGGGGCTAATGAAAAACTGTTTTTT.

The chain recombines TRBV9 with TRBJ2-1; 7 bases are a match to TRBD2. Germline CDR1 SGDLS, CDR2 YYNGEE. V lost 3 bases to trimming and J lost 0 bases; unmatched junction nucleotides: 12. This CDR3 has 18 amino acids. Written as DNA, the CDR3 is TGTGCCAGCAGCGATCACGAGGCCGGGAGGTACTCCTACAATGAGCAGTTCTTC. Its translation: CASSDHEAGRYSYNEQFF.

The V and J genes are TRBV5-1 and TRBJ2-7; D is perhaps TRBD1 (6 bases). This CDR3 has 14 residues. V lost 3 bases and J lost 3, with 13 bases in between. CDR1 is SGHRS, CDR2 YFSETQ, per germline. The CDR3 here is CASSYREGGYEQYF. CDR3 nucleotide sequence: TGCGCCAGCAGCTACAGGGAAGGAGGCTACGAGCAGTACTTC.

This chain uses TRBV7-2 with TRBJ1-4; TRBD1 might be the D (5 bases). Trimming shortened V by 5 bases and J by 3 bases, and 16 bases separated the two germline ends. The CDR3 has 16 residues. CDR1 is SGHTA, CDR2 FQGNSA, per germline. The CDR3 loop reads CASSPGGGGANEKLFF. The CDR3 DNA sequence: TGTGCCAGCAGCCCCGGCGGGGGAGGTGCTAATGAAAAACTGTTTTTT.

This clone has just one count. J is TRBJ2-6 and V is TRBV2, with D hard to call. CDR3 length: 14 residues. Germline lookup yields CDR1 SNHLY and CDR2 FYNNEI. V lost 5 bases and J lost 0, with 5 bases in between. CDR3 bases: TGTGCCAGCAGTAAACTCTCTGGGGCCAACGTCCTGACTTTC. Amino acids: CASSKLSGANVLTF.

With respect to this clone: At one of its ends the junction is not consistent with the germline gene, which may arise from a read error. V usage is TRBV10-1 and J usage is TRBJ1-1; D not resolved. The CDR3 runs 13 residues. Germline lookup yields CDR1 WNHNN and CDR2 SYGVQD (reference sequence). In DNA form, the CDR3 reads TGCGCCAGCAGTAAGTCAGTCGGGGCTGAAGCTTTCTTT. Translated, it gives CASSKSVGAEAFF.

The V and J genes are TRBV5-1 and TRBJ2-1; perhaps TRBD2 as D (8 bases). The ends were cut back, 1 base at V and 8 bases at J, with 16 bases in the middle. Germline V gives CDR1 SGHRS, CDR2 YFSETQ. The CDR3 has 15 amino acids. The CDR3 protein is CASSLPSGQGDEQFF. For the CDR3, the DNA is TGCGCCAGCAGCTTGCCTAGCGGGCAGGGGGATGAGCAGTTCTTC.

This clone is a singleton in its sample. CDR3 residues: CASTAQTGGNTIYF. The CDR3 nucleotides are TGCGCCAGCACTGCCCAGACGGGTGGAAACACCATATATTTT. J is TRBJ1-3 and V is TRBV10-1; no clear D. There are 14 residues in the CDR3. Trimming removed 7 bases at V and 3 bases at J, with 13 bases between. Germline V CDR1 and CDR2: WNHNN, SYGVQD (reference sequence).

V gene TRBV5-1 combines with J gene TRBJ2-7; no definite D call. CDR1 SGHRS and CDR2 YFSETQ come from the germline V gene. V lost 4 bases, J lost 4 bases, and 12 bases lay in between. The CDR3 is 13 residues long. As DNA, the CDR3 is TGCGCCAGCAGCGCAGAGGTAGGATACGAGCAGTACTTC. Translating gives CASSAEVGYEQYF.

V usage is TRBV5-1 and J usage is TRBJ1-4; D uncertain. This CDR3 comprises 12 residues. Germline CDR1 and CDR2: SGHRS and YFSETQ. The V end was cut by 2 bases, the J end by 6 bases, with 5 bases between. The CDR3 DNA sequence: TGCGCCAGCAGCTTCAATTATGAAAAACTGTTTTTT. Amino acids: CASSFNYEKLFF.

Only one count was recorded for this clone. The chain has TRBV12-3 or TRBV12-4 and TRBJ1-1, with TRBD1 matching over 7 bases. The CDR3 is 13 residues long. The junction had 6 bases not matched to a gene; V was cut back by 4 bases and J by 7 bases. CDR3 amino acids: CASSSTRQGEAFF. The CDR3 DNA is TGTGCCAGCAGTTCAACGAGACAGGGTGAAGCTTTCTTT.

The genes are TRBV6-4 and TRBJ2-1; the match to TRBD2 covers 7 bases. J was trimmed by 9 bases and V by 0 bases; bases with no gene match: 5. Germline V lookup: CDR1 MRHNA, CDR2 SNTAGT. This CDR3 contains 14 residues. CDR3: CASSDSGEGFEQFF. The CDR3 region has the DNA TGTGCCAGCAGTGACTCGGGGGAGGGCTTTGAGCAGTTCTTC.

The V and J genes are TRBV30 and TRBJ1-2; perhaps TRBD1 as D (6 bases). The CDR3 has 15 amino acids. Trimming stripped 3 bases from V and 5 bases from J, with 19 bases between. Per the germline V gene, CDR1 is GTSNPN and CDR2 is SVGIG (reference sequence). The CDR3 sequence: CAWSHTRGSAYGYTF. The CDR3 region has the DNA TGTGCCTGGAGCCATACGAGGGGGTCAGCGTATGGCTACACCTTC.

The chain links TRBV24-1 to TRBJ1-2; TRBD1 is a possible D gene (6 bases). Germline lookup yields CDR1 KGHDR and CDR2 SFDVKD. Trimming stripped 3 bases from V and 8 bases from J, with 21 bases between. The length of the CDR3 is 16 residues. In DNA, the CDR3 is TGTGCCACCAGTGATCCCCCGGGGCAGGGGAGAGGCGGCTACACCTTC. Protein product: CATSDPPGQGRGGYTF.

The genes are TRBV5-6 and TRBJ1-2; possibly TRBD1 for D (6 bases). This CDR3 spans 14 amino acids. Germline assignment: CDR1 SGHDT and CDR2 YYEEEE. V lost 0 bases and J lost 2, with 8 bases in between. In nucleotides, the CDR3 is TGTGCCAGCAGCTTGGACAGGGCGAACTATGGCTACACCTTC. It codes for CASSLDRANYGYTF. The full variable domain, rest sourced from reference TRBV5-6 and TRBJ1-2, is DAGVTQSPTHLIKTRGQQVTLRCSPKSGHDTVSWYQQALGQGPQFIFQYYEEEERQRGNFPDRFSGHQFPNYSSELNVNALLLGDSALYLCASSLDRANYGYTFGSGTRLTVV.

The CDR3 spells CAWSRVRAYEQYF. Written as DNA, the CDR3 is TGTGCCTGGAGTCGGGTCAGGGCCTACGAGCAGTACTTC. This chain uses TRBV30 with TRBJ2-7; D is possibly TRBD1 (5 bases). This CDR3 region has 13 residues. CDR1 GTSNPN and CDR2 SVGIG come from the germline V gene (reference sequence). The V and J ends lost 2 bases and 2 bases respectively, with 10 bases between them.